Shown below are 13 T cell receptor beta chains from a single sample sequenced in a study of molecular identifiers for immune sequencing clone quantification. Via MiXCR, TCRdb re-called the PCR reads, giving one row per CDR3 protein. In the table there are 100,000 or so distinct CDR3 sequences, 36% of which are singletons. Sequenced input: naive CD8+ T cells from blood, with Jurkat cell RNA spiked in. Indicated subset: FACS-sorted CD8+CD4-CCR7+CD45RA+ naive T cells. Receptor source: a human donor in good health. Some libraries in this study had Jurkat cell RNA spiked in.

This clonotype has at least ten counts. The chain recombines TRBV6-5 with TRBJ2-2; TRBD2 matches 13 bases. The CDR3 contains 17 residues. Germline V gene sequence: CDR1 MNHEY, CDR2 SVGAGI. J was trimmed by 7 bases and V by 2 bases; bases with no gene match: 7. Here the CDR3 DNA reads TGTGCCAGCAGTTACACCTGGACTAGCGGGAGATTCGGGGAGCTGTTTTTT. Translation gives CASSYTWTSGRFGELFF.

This clonotype was seen only a few times. The CDR3 spells CASSLRTEIAKNIQYF. Here the CDR3 DNA reads TGTGCCAGCAGCTTAAGGACAGAGATAGCCAAAAACATTCAGTACTTC. The V gene is TRBV11-2, the J gene TRBJ2-4; tentative D call: TRBD1 (6 bases). The CDR3 length is 16 residues. The ends were cut back, 2 bases at V and 0 bases at J, with 11 bases in the middle. The germline V gene has CDR1 SGHAT and CDR2 FQNNGV. The variable domain in full, completed from reference TRBV11-2 and TRBJ2-4, reads EAGVAQSPRYKIIEKRQSVAFWCNPISGHATLYWYQQILGQGPKLLIQFQNNGVVDDSQLPKDRFSAERLKGVDSTLKIQPAKLEDSAVYLCASSLRTEIAKNIQYFGAGTRLSVL.

The J gene is TRBJ2-7, the V gene TRBV10-3, with D possibly matching TRBD1 (6 bases). This CDR3 spans 14 amino acids. V was trimmed by 2 bases and J by 6 bases, leaving 14 bases between them. CDR1 is ENHRY and CDR2 is SYGVKD in the germline V gene. The CDR3 loop is CAISEGQLLSEQYF. CDR3 coding DNA: TGTGCCATCAGTGAGGGACAGCTACTGAGCGAGCAGTACTTC.

This clonotype was seen only a few times. CDR3 sequence reads: CASGDSTGPLWTQYF. Here the CDR3 DNA reads TGTGCTAGTGGGGACTCGACAGGACCCCTATGGACCCAGTACTTC. The V call is TRBV12-5, the J call TRBJ2-5, with D perhaps matching TRBD1 (6 bases). This CDR3 has 15 amino acids. Germline V lookup: CDR1 LGHNT, CDR2 FRNRAP. The V end lost 6 bases, the J end lost 7 bases, and 21 bases lay between the germline ends.

CDR3 region: CATHSESNTGELFF. Here the CDR3 DNA reads TGTGCCACCCACAGTGAATCGAACACCGGGGAGCTGTTTTTT. This rearrangement joins TRBV7-2 to TRBJ2-2; D uncertain. V lost 10 bases, J lost 0 bases, and 12 bases lay in between. The CDR3 loop spans 14 amino acids. Germline CDR1 SGHTA, CDR2 FQGNSA.

This clonotype was seen a handful of times. V usage is TRBV27 and J usage is TRBJ1-1; D remains ambiguous. With 3 bases removed from V and 4 bases from J, the gap between germline ends came to 12 bases. The germline CDR1 and CDR2 sequences are MNHEY and SMNVEV (reference sequence). This CDR3 has 14 amino acids. Here the CDR3 reads CASSLNPLGTEAFF. The CDR3 DNA is TGTGCCAGCAGTTTGAATCCTTTGGGCACTGAAGCTTTCTTT.

The chain recombines TRBV7-9 with TRBJ2-1; D uncertain. Between the trimmed V and J ends, which lost 3 bases and 3 bases, there was a span of 18 bases. The germline CDR1 and CDR2 sequences are SEHNR and FQNEAQ (reference sequence). The CDR3 consists of 17 residues. DNA of the CDR3: TGTGCCAGCAGCTTCCGGCCGGTAGGCCAACTCTACAATGAGCAGTTCTTC. This gives the protein CASSFRPVGQLYNEQFF. The whole variable domain, remainder taken from reference TRBV7-9 and TRBJ2-1, is DTGVSQNPRHKITKRGQNVTFRCDPISEHNRLYWYRQTLGQGPEFLTYFQNEAQLEKSRLLSDRFSAERPKGSFSTLEIQRTEQGDSAMYLCASSFRPVGQLYNEQFFGPGTRLTVL.

This clonotype was counted many times. CDR3 nucleotides: TGCAGCGCCTTGACTGAGATTCCCGGGGAGCTGTTTTTT. Translating gives CSALTEIPGELFF. The rearrangement uses TRBV29-1 and TRBJ2-2; D unresolved. Germline V CDR1 and CDR2: SQVTM, ANQGSEA. The CDR3 sequence is 13 residues long. V lost 7 bases, J lost 6 bases, and 15 bases lay in between.

At least ten counts were recorded for this clonotype. This sequence joins TRBV28 and TRBJ2-7, with D unresolved. The CDR3 loop spans 13 amino acids. CDR1 is MDHEN, CDR2 SYDVKM, per germline. V lost 2 bases and J 0 bases, leaving 5 bases between the germline ends. CDR3 sequence reads: CASSLQSSYEQYF. The CDR3 nucleotides read TGTGCCAGCAGTTTACAAAGCTCCTACGAGCAGTACTTC.

V is TRBV29-1 and J is TRBJ1-2; 8 bases match TRBD1. This CDR3 has 13 amino acids. Germline V gene sequence: CDR1 SQVTM, CDR2 ANQGSEA. The V and J ends lost 0 bases and 3 bases, in that order; junction bases with no gene match: 0. CDR3 DNA: TGCAGCGTTGAAGAACAGGGGGACTATGGCTACACCTTC. Encoded protein: CSVEEQGDYGYTF.

Ten or more counts support this clonotype. The chain links TRBV7-2 to TRBJ2-7; D not resolved. V lost 1 base and J 1 base, leaving 14 bases between the germline ends. CDR3 length: 16 residues. Germline CDR1 reads SGHTA; CDR2 reads FQGNSA. CDR3 amino acids: CASSLEGYRGSYEQYF. CDR3 bases: TGTGCCAGCAGCTTAGAGGGTTACCGCGGTTCCTACGAGCAGTACTTC.

This clonotype came up many times. V usage is TRBV13 and J usage is TRBJ2-5, with a possible D match to TRBD1 (6 bases). V was clipped by 1 base and J by 4 bases, with 16 bases between them. CDR1 and CDR2 (germline): PRHDT, FYEKMQ (reference sequence). CDR3 size: 16 residues. The CDR3 sequence: CASSLDQGPKPETQYF. The CDR3 DNA follows: TGTGCCAGCAGCTTAGACCAGGGGCCCAAGCCAGAGACCCAGTACTTC.

This rearrangement joins TRBV4-1 to TRBJ2-5; 9 bases agree with TRBD1. This CDR3 has 17 amino acids. Germline V gene lookup returns CDR1 MGHRA and CDR2 YSYEKL. Trimming removed 0 bases from V and 5 bases from J; junction bases left unmatched: 10. CDR3 DNA: TGCGCCAGCAGCCAAGAGGTCGGGGACAGGGATGTCGAGACCCAGTACTTC. Encoded protein: CASSQEVGDRDVETQYF.